Below are 31 T cell receptor beta chains sequenced from a single sample in a study of blood T cell repertoires in COVID-19. Profiled with immunoSEQ multiplex PCR; TCRdb holds only in-frame clones, not every one. The data show hundreds of thousands of clones, approximately 86% seen once. Sequenced sample: peripheral blood. The receptors originated from a woman aged 55-70 years who had recovered from COVID-19.

The V gene is TRBV29-1, the J gene TRBJ2-5, with D unresolved. Germline V gene lookup returns CDR1 SQVTM and CDR2 ANQGSEA. V was trimmed by 0 bases and J by 3 bases, leaving 17 bases between them. The CDR3 sequence is 16 residues long. The CDR3 reads CSVEDTGAASKETQYF. DNA of the CDR3: TGCAGCGTTGAAGATACCGGAGCAGCTTCGAAAGAGACCCAGTACTTC.

V and J are TRBV2 and TRBJ2-2; D ambiguous. Germline CDR1 and CDR2: SNHLY and FYNNEI. The V end was cut by 4 bases, the J end by 4 bases, with 7 bases between. The CDR3 totals 13 residues. CDR3 DNA sequence: TGTGCCAGCAGTGGCGAGTTCACCGGGGAGCTGTTTTTT. It translates to CASSGEFTGELFF. Supplemented by reference TRBV2 and TRBJ2-2, the full variable domain reads EPEVTQTPSHQVTQMGQEVILRCVPISNHLYFYWYRQILGQKVEFLVSFYNNEISEKSEIFDDQFSVERPDGSNFTLKIRSTKLEDSAMYFCASSGEFTGELFFGEGSRLTVL.

Only a few counts were recorded for this clone. This chain links TRBV6-4 with TRBJ2-3; unclear D gene. Germline lookup yields CDR1 MRHNA and CDR2 SNTAGT. The CDR3 sequence is 13 residues long. V dropped 6 bases and J dropped 0 bases, with 7 bases sitting between them. CDR3 sequence (DNA): TGTGCCAGCAGCCACATCAGCACAGATACGCAGTATTTT. Amino acids: CASSHISTDTQYF.

This clone came up once. This chain joins TRBV19 and TRBJ2-1; no firm D call. V was shortened by 4 bases and J by 6 bases, with 13 bases between the two germline ends. The germline V gene has CDR1 LNHDA and CDR2 SQIVND (reference sequence). This CDR3 has 14 residues. This CDR3 reads CASSRELSVNEQFF. CDR3 in DNA: TGTGCCAGTAGTAGAGAACTTAGTGTCAATGAGCAGTTCTTC.

A few counts support this clone. The rearrangement links TRBV5-1 to TRBJ2-5; TRBD2 aligns across 7 bases. Trimming removed 1 base from V and 5 bases from J; junction bases left unmatched: 14. CDR1 and CDR2 (germline): SGHRS, YFSETQ. This CDR3 has 17 amino acids. CDR3 sequence reads: CASSLIFSLNGGETQYF. The DNA of the CDR3 is TGCGCCAGCAGCTTGATATTTTCGCTCAACGGGGGGGAGACCCAGTACTTC.

V usage is TRBV28 and J usage is TRBJ1-1, with D possibly TRBD1 on 5 matching bases. This CDR3 contains 14 residues. Trimming shortened V by 3 bases and J by 1 base, and 9 bases separated the two germline ends. Germline CDR1 and CDR2: MDHEN and SYDVKM. Here the CDR3 DNA reads TGTGCCAGCAGTTTTCGACAGCCGAACACTGAAGCTTTCTTT. Encoded protein: CASSFRQPNTEAFF. The complete variable domain, with remaining parts taken from reference TRBV28 and TRBJ1-1, reads DVKVTQSSRYLVKRTGEKVFLECVQDMDHENMFWYRQDPGLGLRLIYFSYDVKMKEKGDIPEGYSVSREKKERFSLILESASTNQTSMYLCASSFRQPNTEAFFGQGTRLTVV.

The rearrangement links TRBV19 to TRBJ2-7, with D unresolved. Germline lookup yields CDR1 LNHDA and CDR2 SQIVND (reference sequence). V was shortened by 7 bases and J by 1 base, with 17 bases between the two germline ends. CDR3 length equals 15 residues. The CDR3 spells CASTPDPGRSYEQYF. In DNA, the CDR3 is TGTGCCAGTACCCCAGACCCAGGTCGGTCCTACGAGCAGTACTTC.

The J gene is TRBJ2-2, the V gene TRBV16, with TRBD1 matching 7 bases. CDR1 KGHSY and CDR2 FQNENV come from the germline V gene. After removal of 4 bases from V and 5 bases from J, the junction contained 4 bases not matched to a gene. The CDR3 loop spans 14 amino acids. This CDR3 is CASSPSGGTGELFF. The DNA for the CDR3 is TGTGCCAGCAGCCCCTCAGGGGGTACCGGGGAGCTGTTTTTT.

The rearrangement uses TRBV5-1 and TRBJ1-1, with TRBD1 as a possible D gene (6 bases). The V and J ends lost 3 bases and 1 base respectively, with 10 bases between them. The CDR3 runs to 14 residues. CDR1 and CDR2 from the germline V gene are SGHRS and YFSETQ. For the CDR3, the DNA is TGCGCCAGCAGCTCCCAGGGGTCGAACACTGAAGCTTTCTTT. Amino acids: CASSSQGSNTEAFF. Full variable domain (missing parts from reference TRBV5-1 and TRBJ1-1): KAGVTQTPRYLIKTRGQQVTLSCSPISGHRSVSWYQQTPGQGLQFLFEYFSETQRNKGNFPGRFSGRQFSNSRSEMNVSTLELGDSALYLCASSSQGSNTEAFFGQGTRLTVV.

The genes are TRBV6-4 and TRBJ2-3, with 10 bases fitting TRBD1. V was clipped by 4 bases and J by 4 bases; unmatched bases: 5. This CDR3 comprises 15 residues. The germline CDR1 and CDR2 sequences are MRHNA and SNTAGT. CDR3 in amino acids: CASSGGTGDADTQYF. In DNA, the CDR3 is TGTGCCAGCAGTGGCGGGACAGGGGACGCAGATACGCAGTATTTT.

The DNA for the CDR3 is TGTGCCAGCAGCCCCTCCAGCGGGGCGACCTATGGCTACACCTTC. Translated: CASSPSSGATYGYTF. The genes are TRBV7-2 and TRBJ1-2; tentative D call: TRBD1 (5 bases). The CDR3 totals 15 residues. CDR1 is SGHTA, CDR2 FQGNSA, per germline. V was shortened by 5 bases and J by 4 bases, with 17 bases between the two germline ends. Supplemented by reference TRBV7-2 and TRBJ1-2, the full variable domain reads GAGVSQSPSNKVTEKGKDVELRCDPISGHTALYWYRQSLGQGLEFLIYFQGNSAPDKSGLPSDRFSAERTGGSVSTLTIQRTQQEDSAVYLCASSPSSGATYGYTFGSGTRLTVV.

This chain uses TRBV7-8 with TRBJ2-2; tentative D call: TRBD1 (5 bases). The CDR3 totals 14 residues. In germline, CDR1 is SGHVS, CDR2 FQNEAQ. V dropped 7 bases and J dropped 5 bases, with 14 bases sitting between them. For the CDR3, the DNA is TGTGCCAGCATCGCAGGGATCTCAACCGGGGAGCTGTTTTTT. It specifies CASIAGISTGELFF.

CDR3 sequence reads: CASSLVSSLHTGELFF. The CDR3 DNA reads TGTGCCAGCAGCTTAGTGTCCTCCCTTCACACCGGGGAGCTGTTTTTT. The rearrangement links TRBV7-6 to TRBJ2-2; D call uncertain. CDR1 and CDR2 (germline): SGHVS, FNYEAQ. V lost 1 base and J 3 bases, leaving 12 bases between the germline ends. This CDR3 region has 16 residues.

The genes are TRBV27 and TRBJ1-1; D unresolved. V was clipped by 4 bases and J by 8 bases, with 14 bases between them. The germline gives CDR1 MNHEY, CDR2 SMNVEV (reference sequence). This CDR3 contains 13 residues. CDR3 region: CASSWGEASEAFF. DNA for the CDR3: TGTGCCAGCAGTTGGGGAGAAGCCTCCGAAGCTTTCTTT.

This chain uses TRBV4-3 with TRBJ1-1; 9 nucleotides match TRBD1. CDR3 length equals 14 residues. V dropped 3 bases and J dropped 3; count of bases not matched to a gene: 2. Germline V gene sequence: CDR1 LGHNA, CDR2 YSLEER. For the CDR3, the DNA is TGCGCCAGCAGCCACGGACAGGGGTACACTGAAGCTTTCTTT. The encoded protein is CASSHGQGYTEAFF.

V is TRBV11-2 and J is TRBJ2-7; TRBD2 aligns across 7 bases. V trimming: 5 bases; J trimming: 2 bases; junction bases outside the gene matches: 6. The CDR3 runs to 14 residues. The V gene's germline CDR1 is SGHAT and CDR2 FQNNGV. The DNA for the CDR3 is TGTGCCAGCAGCCCGCCAGCGGGGCCCTACGAGCAGTACTTC. Protein: CASSPPAGPYEQYF.

This clone was detected once. The chain is built from TRBV7-6 and TRBJ2-2; 8 bases agree with TRBD1. The germline V gene has CDR1 SGHVS and CDR2 FNYEAQ. V lost 1 base and J lost 0; bases outside the gene matches: 1. This CDR3 is 16 amino acids long. In DNA form, the CDR3 reads TGTGCCAGCAGCTTAGAACAGGGGGCGAACACCGGGGAGCTGTTTTTT. Protein: CASSLEQGANTGELFF.

There are a few counts of this clone. At one end the junction does not follow the germline gene, possibly because of a read error. The rearrangement links TRBV7-6 to TRBJ2-3; the match to TRBD2 covers 11 bases. The CDR3 has 15 residues. The germline V gene encodes CDR1 SGHVS and CDR2 FNYEAQ. The DNA for the CDR3 is TGTGCCAGCAGCCTAGCGGGGGGTTTCACAGATACGCAGTATTTT. Encoded protein: CASSLAGGFTDTQYF.

This chain connects TRBV5-1 to TRBJ1-2; D not certain. CDR3 size: 15 residues. The V gene's germline CDR1 is SGHRS and CDR2 YFSETQ. Trimming stripped 0 bases from V and 4 bases from J, with 13 bases between. Here the CDR3 DNA reads TGCGCCAGCAGCTTGGTTTTGGAGGAGCCCTATGGCTACACCTTC. Translation: CASSLVLEEPYGYTF.

The chain is built from TRBV6-2 or TRBV6-3 and TRBJ1-2; tentative D call: TRBD1 (6 bases). Trimming took 6 bases from V and 8 from J, leaving 25 bases between them. CDR1 MNHEY and CDR2 SVGEGT come from the germline V gene. This CDR3 contains 16 residues. The CDR3 here is CASSHHFRDTLRGYTF. The CDR3 DNA sequence: TGTGCCAGCAGCCACCATTTCAGGGACACCCTCCGCGGCTACACCTTC.

The rearrangement joins TRBV12-5 to TRBJ2-3; TRBD2 agrees at 15 bases. Germline CDR1 and CDR2: LGHNT and FRNRAP. J lost 7 bases, V lost 2 bases, and 4 bases had no gene match. The CDR3 spans 16 residues. CDR3 amino acids: CASGLRTSGGAYTQYF. The CDR3 nucleotides read TGTGCTAGTGGTTTGCGGACTAGCGGGGGGGCATATACGCAGTATTTT.

The chain recombines TRBV6-5 with TRBJ1-6, with D maybe TRBD1 (6 bases). Trimming cost V 7 bases and J 5 bases, with 12 bases left between them. Germline V lookup: CDR1 MNHEY, CDR2 SVGAGI. This CDR3 is built from 14 residues. The CDR3 sequence is CASNLQGHNSPLHF. The CDR3 DNA reads as TGTGCCAGCAACCTACAGGGACATAATTCACCCCTCCACTTT.

This chain joins TRBV7-2 and TRBJ2-1; 8 positions match TRBD1. V was clipped by 6 bases and J by 2 bases; unmatched bases: 12. The germline V gene has CDR1 SGHTA and CDR2 FQGNSA. The CDR3 has 17 amino acids. The CDR3 DNA reads as TGTGCCAGCAGTCCCAGGCAGGGGGCGATACCCTACAATGAGCAGTTCTTC. It yields the protein CASSPRQGAIPYNEQFF. The whole variable domain, filled in from reference TRBV7-2 and TRBJ2-1, reads GAGVSQSPSNKVTEKGKDVELRCDPISGHTALYWYRQSLGQGLEFLIYFQGNSAPDKSGLPSDRFSAERTGGSVSTLTIQRTQQEDSAVYLCASSPRQGAIPYNEQFFGPGTRLTVL.

The rearrangement joins TRBV28 to TRBJ1-3, with D tentatively TRBD1 (5 bases). Trimming removed 7 bases at V and 8 bases at J, with 18 bases between. Germline loops: CDR1 MDHEN, CDR2 SYDVKM. The CDR3 consists of 14 residues. The CDR3 loop is CASTRRGTWDTIYF. DNA of the CDR3: TGTGCCAGCACCCGGCGGGGGACGTGGGACACCATATATTTT.

The chain couples TRBV27 to TRBJ2-2, with 11 nucleotides matching TRBD2. Germline loops: CDR1 MNHEY, CDR2 SMNVEV (reference sequence). CDR3 length equals 17 residues. V lost 7 bases, J lost 2 bases, and 9 bases stayed unmatched. The CDR3 DNA is TGTGCCAGCACCGAGCTAGCGGGGGGTCCCAACACCGGGGAGCTGTTTTTT. Its translation is CASTELAGGPNTGELFF.

J is TRBJ2-3 and V is TRBV7-9, with 12 bases identical to TRBD1. Germline trimming cut 0 bases from V and 6 bases from J; bases unmatched to any gene: 4. The germline gives CDR1 SEHNR, CDR2 FQNEAQ (reference sequence). CDR3 size: 16 residues. The CDR3 reads CASSLAGQGAWDTQYF. The DNA for the CDR3 is TGTGCCAGCAGCTTAGCGGGACAGGGGGCGTGGGATACGCAGTATTTT. The full variable domain, its missing parts supplied by reference TRBV7-9 and TRBJ2-3, is DTGVSQNPRHKITKRGQNVTFRCDPISEHNRLYWYRQTLGQGPEFLTYFQNEAQLEKSRLLSDRFSAERPKGSFSTLEIQRTEQGDSAMYLCASSLAGQGAWDTQYFGPGTRLTVL.

The chain joins TRBV27 to TRBJ1-1, with unresolved D. Trimming pared 5 bases from V and 0 bases from J, leaving 10 bases between. CDR3 size: 14 residues. CDR1 MNHEY and CDR2 SMNVEV come from the germline V gene (reference sequence). The CDR3 DNA reads TGTGCCAGCAGTCGGGGAGGTTTGAACACTGAAGCTTTCTTT. Its protein is CASSRGGLNTEAFF.

V is TRBV28 and J is TRBJ2-3; D possibly corresponds to TRBD2 (5 bases). Germline V gives CDR1 MDHEN, CDR2 SYDVKM. The CDR3 has 14 amino acids. V was pared by 2 bases and J by 0 bases, with 6 bases between. The chain's CDR3 is CASSLQRSTDTQYF. In DNA form, the CDR3 reads TGTGCCAGCAGTTTACAGCGGAGCACAGATACGCAGTATTTT.

The DNA of the CDR3 is TGTGCCACCAGTGATATTCAGGGGTCCCCCAATCAGCCCCAGCATTTT. It is translated as CATSDIQGSPNQPQHF. This chain uses TRBV24-1 with TRBJ1-5; possibly TRBD1 for D (6 bases). CDR3 size: 16 residues. Trimming removed 3 bases at V and 3 bases at J, with 14 bases between. Germline CDR1 is KGHDR and CDR2 is SFDVKD.

This clone was observed a single time. This sequence joins TRBV3-1 (or the pseudogene TRBV3-2) and TRBJ1-1, with unresolved D. Trimming left V 4 bases short and J 0 bases short, with 21 bases between. The germline CDR1 and CDR2 sequences are LGHDT and YNNKEL (reference sequence). The CDR3 contains 18 residues. The CDR3 protein is CASSPLRGPVNMNTEAFF. The CDR3 region has the DNA TGTGCCAGCAGCCCACTCCGAGGGCCCGTTAACATGAACACTGAAGCTTTCTTT.

This chain connects TRBV14 to TRBJ2-7; weak D call: TRBD1 (6 bases). Germline-derived CDR1 and CDR2 are SGHDN and FVKESK. The length of the CDR3 is 13 residues. V shed 6 bases and J shed 4 bases, with 13 bases lying between them. CDR3 in amino acids: CASRQGGRYEQYF. The DNA of the CDR3 is TGTGCCAGCAGACAGGGTGGTAGGTACGAGCAGTACTTC.